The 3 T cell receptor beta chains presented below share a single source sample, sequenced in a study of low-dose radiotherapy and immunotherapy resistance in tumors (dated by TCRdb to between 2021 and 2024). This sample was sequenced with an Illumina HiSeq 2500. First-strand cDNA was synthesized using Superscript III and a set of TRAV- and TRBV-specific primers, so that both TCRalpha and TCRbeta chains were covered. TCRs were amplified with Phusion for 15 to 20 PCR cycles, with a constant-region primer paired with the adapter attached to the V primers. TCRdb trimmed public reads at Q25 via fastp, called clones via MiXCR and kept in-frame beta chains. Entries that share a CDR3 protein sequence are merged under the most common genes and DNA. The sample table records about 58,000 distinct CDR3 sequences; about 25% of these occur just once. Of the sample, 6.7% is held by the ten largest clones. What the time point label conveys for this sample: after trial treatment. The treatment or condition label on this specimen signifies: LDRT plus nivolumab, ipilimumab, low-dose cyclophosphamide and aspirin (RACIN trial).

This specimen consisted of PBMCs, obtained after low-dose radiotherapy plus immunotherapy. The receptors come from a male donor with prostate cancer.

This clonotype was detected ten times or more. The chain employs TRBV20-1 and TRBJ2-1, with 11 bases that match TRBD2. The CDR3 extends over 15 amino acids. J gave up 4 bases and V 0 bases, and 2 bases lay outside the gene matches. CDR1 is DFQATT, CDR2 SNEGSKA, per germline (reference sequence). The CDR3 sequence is CSAREVAGGYNEQFF. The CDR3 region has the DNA TGCAGTGCTAGAGAGGTAGCGGGAGGGTACAATGAGCAGTTCTTC.

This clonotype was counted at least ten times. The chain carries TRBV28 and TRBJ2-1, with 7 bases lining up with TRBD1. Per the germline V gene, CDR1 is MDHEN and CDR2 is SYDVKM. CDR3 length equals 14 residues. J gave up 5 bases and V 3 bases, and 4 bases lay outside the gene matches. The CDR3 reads CASSFPTGNNEQFF. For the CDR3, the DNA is TGTGCCAGCAGTTTTCCGACAGGGAACAATGAGCAGTTCTTC.

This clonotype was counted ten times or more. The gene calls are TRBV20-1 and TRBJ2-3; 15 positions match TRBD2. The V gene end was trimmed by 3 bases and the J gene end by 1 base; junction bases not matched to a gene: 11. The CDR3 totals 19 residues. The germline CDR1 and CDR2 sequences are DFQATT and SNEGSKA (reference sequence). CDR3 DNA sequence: TGCAGTGCTAGCCCAGGACTAGCGGGAGGGTTCGGGGGCACAGATACGCAGTATTTT. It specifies CSASPGLAGGFGGTDTQYF.